This TCR beta chain was profiled in a study of T cell repertoires in cytomegalovirus infection. TCRdb analysed the reads with MiXCR anew, one entry per CDR3 protein. The table lists about 740,000 distinct CDR3 sequences, 35% of them singletons. The germline CDR1 and CDR2 sequences are MDHEN and SYDVKM. V was trimmed by 8 bases and J by 3 bases, leaving 10 bases between them. The CDR3 loop spans 13 amino acids. This clonotype was seen more than once but under ten times. The genes are TRBV28 and TRBJ2-2; D remains ambiguous. The TCR was taken from a human donor in good health (CMV status not recorded). Some clones in this sample may be carry-over from other donors' samples. The sequenced material came from PBMCs. The CDR3 bases are TGTGCCAGCTTTCGGAGCGACACCGGGGAGCTGTTTTTT. Translated, it gives CASFRSDTGELFF.